Shown below are 22 T cell receptor beta chains from a single sample sequenced in a study of blood T cell repertoires in COVID-19. Sequencing was performed with immunoSEQ multiplex PCR; in TCRdb, only in-frame clones are kept and a portion is missing. The sample holds about 440,000 clones; roughly 89% are singletons and the top ten take 4% to 5.5%. Sequences were obtained from peripheral blood. These receptors all come from a woman in her twenties or thirties with acute or convalescent COVID-19.

CDR3: CASSEQGFSYNSPLHF. The CDR3 nucleotides read TGTGCCAGCAGTGAACAGGGGTTCTCCTATAATTCACCCCTCCACTTT. This chain joins TRBV6-1 and TRBJ1-6; a weak D match, TRBD1 (6 bases). Trimming stripped 2 bases from V and 0 bases from J, with 8 bases between. The CDR3 is made up of 16 amino acids. The germline CDR1 and CDR2 sequences are MNHNS and SASEGT.

The chain carries TRBV7-3 and TRBJ1-1; weak D call: TRBD1 (6 bases). The CDR3 runs 13 residues. Between the trimmed V and J ends, which lost 5 bases and 4 bases, there was a span of 11 bases. Looked up from germline, CDR1 is SGHTA and CDR2 is FQGTGA. CDR3 in DNA: TGTGCCAGCAGCCTACAGGGTCTCACTGAAGCTTTCTTT. Translation: CASSLQGLTEAFF.

The gene calls are TRBV7-6 and TRBJ2-1; 7 bases fit TRBD1. This CDR3 has 16 amino acids. Per the germline V gene, CDR1 is SGHVS and CDR2 is FNYEAQ. V was pared by 5 bases and J by 6 bases, with 13 bases of the junction left unmatched. The CDR3: CASSHPLRDSPNEQFF. CDR3 in DNA: TGTGCCAGCAGCCACCCCCTCCGGGACAGTCCCAATGAGCAGTTCTTC.

This clone showed up just a few times. The CDR3 here is CASSNAGRSWSNQPQHF. The CDR3 DNA follows: TGTGCCAGCAGCAACGCAGGGAGGAGTTGGAGCAATCAGCCCCAGCATTTT. This rearrangement joins TRBV21-1 to TRBJ1-5. TRBV21-1 is annotated as a pseudogene. The CDR3 length is 17 residues.

The chain uses TRBV30 and TRBJ1-2; a possible D gene is TRBD1 (6 bases). V shed 0 bases and J shed 8 bases, with 16 bases lying between them. The CDR3 runs to 14 residues. Germline V gives CDR1 GTSNPN, CDR2 SVGIG (reference sequence). The CDR3 DNA reads as TGTGCCTGGAGTGTACCCGCAGGGGTGCGCGGCTACACCTTC. Translation: CAWSVPAGVRGYTF.

The chain joins TRBV2 to TRBJ1-3, with D possibly TRBD1 on 5 matching bases. Per germline, CDR1 SNHLY and CDR2 FYNNEI. Trimming took 6 bases from V and 6 from J, leaving 9 bases between them. The CDR3 sequence is 12 residues long. The DNA for the CDR3 is TGTGCCAGCAGCTTACAGGAAAACACCATATATTTT. This translates into CASSLQENTIYF.

The chain links TRBV29-1 to TRBJ1-1; TRBD1 matches 7 bases. The CDR3 length is 13 residues. From germline, CDR1 is SQVTM and CDR2 ANQGSEA. With 0 bases clipped from V and 11 bases from J, the junction kept 9 bases outside the gene matches. DNA of the CDR3: TGCAGCGTTGAAGATCGAGGGGGCCGGGCGGCTTTCTTT. Translation: CSVEDRGGRAAFF.

The V and J genes are TRBV6-5 and TRBJ2-7, with 10 bases that match TRBD2. Germline CDR1 MNHEY, CDR2 SVGAGI. The V gene end was trimmed by 4 bases and the J gene end by 2 bases; junction bases not matched to a gene: 5. The CDR3 is 15 residues long. CDR3 region: CASSFASGGTYEQYF. The CDR3 DNA reads TGTGCCAGCAGTTTTGCTAGCGGGGGAACCTACGAGCAGTACTTC.

In nucleotides, the CDR3 is TGTGCCAGCAGCTCCCCCGACGGGTGGAACACTGAAGCTTTCTTT. Protein: CASSSPDGWNTEAFF. V and J are TRBV28 and TRBJ1-1; D gene ambiguous. CDR1 is MDHEN, CDR2 SYDVKM, per germline. The CDR3 runs 15 residues. V was cut by 6 bases and J by 1 base, with 15 bases left in between.

The chain is built from TRBV5-5 and TRBJ2-7, with TRBD2 as a possible D gene (6 bases). Deletions cut 6 bases from V and 2 bases from J, with 12 bases between. Germline CDR1 reads SGHKS; CDR2 reads YYEKEE (reference sequence). The CDR3 is 13 amino acids. The chain's CDR3 is CASKVRGTYEQYF. Here the CDR3 DNA reads TGTGCCAGCAAAGTGCGGGGAACCTACGAGCAGTACTTC. The full variable domain, in which reference TRBV5-5 and TRBJ2-7 provide the parts outside the CDR3, is DAGVTQSPTHLIKTRGQQVTLRCSPISGHKSVSWYQQVLGQGPQFIFQYYEKEERGRGNFPDRFSARQFPNYSSELNVNALLLGDSALYLCASKVRGTYEQYFGPGTRLTVT.

The genes are TRBV6-5 and TRBJ1-2, with unresolved D. The V gene's germline CDR1 is MNHEY and CDR2 SVGAGI. The CDR3 extends over 13 amino acids. Trimming cost V 6 bases and J 10 bases, with 18 bases left between them. The DNA of the CDR3 is TGTGCCAGCAGCCCAACCTACAGCAATTACTACACCTTC. Translation: CASSPTYSNYYTF.

The rearrangement links TRBV14 to TRBJ1-2; maybe TRBD1 (6 bases). CDR1 is SGHDN, CDR2 FVKESK, per germline. The CDR3 runs 14 residues. Trimming took 2 bases from V and 6 from J, leaving 13 bases between them. CDR3 sequence: CASSQPNNRDGYTF. CDR3 DNA sequence: TGTGCCAGCAGCCAACCCAACAACAGGGATGGCTACACCTTC.

The gene calls are TRBV2 and TRBJ2-7; the D gene is possibly TRBD1 (5 bases). The CDR3 is 12 residues long. In germline, CDR1 is SNHLY, CDR2 FYNNEI. V shed 7 bases and J shed 7 bases, with 14 bases lying between them. The CDR3 nucleotides are TGTGCCAGCAACGAAAGGGGTCTGGAGCAGTACTTC. Its translation is CASNERGLEQYF.

The chain has TRBV12-3 or TRBV12-4 and TRBJ1-1; D might be TRBD1 (5 bases). V was cut by 4 bases and J by 5 bases, with 8 bases left in between. CDR3 size: 12 residues. In DNA form, the CDR3 reads TGTGCCAGCAGTTGGGGGGGAACTGAAGCTTTCTTT. Translated, it gives CASSWGGTEAFF.

The chain recombines TRBV9 with TRBJ2-3; 14 bases agree with TRBD2. The V and J ends lost 1 base and 5 bases, in that order; junction bases with no gene match: 6. This CDR3 region has 17 residues. Per the germline V gene, CDR1 is SGDLS and CDR2 is YYNGEE. The DNA for the CDR3 is TGTGCCAGCAGCGTACCGACTAGCGGGGGGGCTAGAGATACGCAGTATTTT. Protein: CASSVPTSGGARDTQYF. The full variable domain, completed using reference TRBV9 and TRBJ2-3, is DSGVTQTPKHLITATGQRVTLRCSPRSGDLSVYWYQQSLDQGLQFLIQYYNGEERAKGNILERFSAQQFPDLHSELNLSSLELGDSALYFCASSVPTSGGARDTQYFGPGTRLTVL.

The rearrangement uses TRBV6-2 or TRBV6-3 and TRBJ2-1; 12 nucleotides align to TRBD2. Germline trimming cut 5 bases from V and 10 bases from J; bases unmatched to any gene: 6. This CDR3 is built from 14 residues. Germline V CDR1 and CDR2: MNHEY, SVGEGT. The DNA of the CDR3 is TGTGCCAGCAGTAACCGACTAGCGGGGGAGGAGCAGTTCTTC. Protein: CASSNRLAGEEQFF.

The rearrangement links TRBV29-1 to TRBJ2-5, with 12 bases identical to TRBD2. V lost 4 bases and J lost 5; bases outside the gene matches: 5. Germline V gives CDR1 SQVTM, CDR2 ANQGSEA. The CDR3 contains 14 residues. Here the CDR3 DNA reads TGCAGCGTTGTAGGTGGGACTAGCGGGGAGACCCAGTACTTC. It translates to CSVVGGTSGETQYF.

This clone was seen once. The chain carries TRBV24-1 and TRBJ2-3; maybe TRBD2 (6 bases). The CDR3 consists of 14 residues. V gave up 9 bases and J gave up 4 bases, with 16 bases separating them. Germline lookup yields CDR1 KGHDR and CDR2 SFDVKD. CDR3 protein: CATGTGTLSDTQYF. The CDR3 nucleotides are TGTGCCACCGGTACCGGGACTCTCTCAGATACGCAGTATTTT.

This clone was seen just once. This chain uses TRBV27 with TRBJ2-7, with D possibly matching TRBD1 (7 bases). The CDR3 sequence is 14 residues long. In germline, CDR1 is MNHEY, CDR2 SMNVEV (reference sequence). V lost 3 bases and J 2 bases, leaving 11 bases between the germline ends. For the CDR3, the DNA is TGTGCCAGCAGTTTGCGGGACAGTCCCTACGAGCAGTACTTC. This translates into CASSLRDSPYEQYF.

The chain combines TRBV7-9 with TRBJ1-3; 9 bases are a match to TRBD1. V trimming: 4 bases; J trimming: 0 bases; junction bases outside the gene matches: 1. Germline V gives CDR1 SEHNR, CDR2 FQNEAQ (reference sequence). The CDR3 has 15 residues. The CDR3 coding sequence is TGTGCCAGCAGCTGGGACAGGGACTCTGGAAACACCATATATTTT. Encoded protein: CASSWDRDSGNTIYF. Based on the CDR3 plus reference TRBV7-9 and TRBJ1-3, the full variable domain is DTGVSQNPRHKITKRGQNVTFRCDPISEHNRLYWYRQTLGQGPEFLTYFQNEAQLEKSRLLSDRFSAERPKGSFSTLEIQRTEQGDSAMYLCASSWDRDSGNTIYFGEGSWLTVV.

The chain combines TRBV4-2 with TRBJ1-2; tentatively, D is TRBD1 (6 bases). The CDR3 runs to 16 residues. Germline V lookup: CDR1 LGHNA, CDR2 YNFKEQ. The V end was cut by 0 bases, the J end by 4 bases, with 15 bases between. CDR3 DNA: TGTGCCAGCAGCCAAGATCTTCAGGGGCGCGGCTATGGCTACACCTTC. Translation: CASSQDLQGRGYGYTF.

J is TRBJ2-3 and V is TRBV7-6; D unresolved. The CDR3 length is 15 residues. CDR1 and CDR2 (germline): SGHVS, FNYEAQ. With 1 base removed from V and 1 base from J, the gap between germline ends came to 9 bases. The CDR3 region has the DNA TGTGCCAGCAGCTTAGGCCCCAGTCGCACAGATACGCAGTATTTT. Translated, it gives CASSLGPSRTDTQYF. The whole variable domain, filled in from reference TRBV7-6 and TRBJ2-3, reads GAGVSQSPRYKVTKRGQDVALRCDPISGHVSLYWYRQALGQGPEFLTYFNYEAQQDKSGLPNDRFSAERPEGSISTLTIQRTEQRDSAMYRCASSLGPSRTDTQYFGPGTRLTVL.